This T cell receptor beta chain comes out of a study of chemoradiotherapy in HPV16-positive cancers. Repertoires were sampled repeatedly during chemoradiotherapy. Study findings and constraints: HPV-responsive T-cell expansion during chemoradiotherapy was linked to improved recurrence-free survival in HPV16-positive patients.

Of note for this clone: Its antigen is unidentified.

Losses at the gene ends were 3 bases for V and 4 bases for J; bases not matched to a gene: 11. The CDR3 contains 16 residues. Germline-derived CDR1 and CDR2 are MNHEY and SMNVEV (reference sequence). Using immunoSEQ multiplex PCR, the repertoire was profiled, and TCRdb retains in-frame clones only, with some absent. This sample has around 4,400 clones, with 85% to 90% found just once. This receptor was obtained from a human donor with HPV-associated anogenital cancer. Specimen collection occurred from a patient who underwent chemoradiotherapy. V usage is TRBV27 and J usage is TRBJ1-2, with 7 bases that match TRBD1. The CDR3 bases are TGTGCCAGCAGTTTTCATCACTCAACAGGGGCCTATGGCTACACCTTC. It is translated as CASSFHHSTGAYGYTF.